This entry lists 28 T cell receptor beta chains sequenced from one sample in a study of T cells in Graves' hyperthyroidism and ophthalmopathy. RNA transcripts gave rise to amplified TCR beta CDR3 regions. With the HTBI primer set, the TCR CDR3 went through a first round of RT-PCR. In TCRdb, the multiplex PCR reads were re-called with MiXCR into one record per CDR3 protein. The table includes 550,000 to 600,000 distinct CDR3 sequences, approximately 15% detected once. What was sequenced was blood. All receptors come from a woman aged 18-29 years with Graves' ophthalmopathy.

The V call is TRBV7-9, the J call TRBJ1-1; TRBD1 agrees at 7 bases. The CDR3 has 19 amino acids. Germline V gene data show CDR1 as SEHNR and CDR2 as FQNEAQ (reference sequence). V shed 3 bases, J shed 3 bases, and the junction held 19 bases outside the gene matches. The CDR3 coding sequence is TGTGCCAGCAGCTTCCGCTCCCTCACCGGGACAGCCGGGGACACTGAAGCTTTCTTT. It specifies CASSFRSLTGTAGDTEAFF.

This clonotype was found a few times. The chain couples TRBV19 to TRBJ2-3; D gene uncertain. The CDR3 length is 13 residues. Per the germline V gene, CDR1 is LNHDA and CDR2 is SQIVND (reference sequence). V was shortened by 1 base and J by 6 bases, with 8 bases between the two germline ends. The CDR3 spells CASSIVGGDTQYF. The CDR3 DNA sequence: TGTGCCAGTAGTATAGTAGGTGGGGATACGCAGTATTTT.

The table lists this clonotype with a few counts. This chain links TRBV6-1 with TRBJ1-1; a possible D gene is TRBD1 (6 bases). The V end lost 5 bases, the J end lost 0 bases, and 13 bases lay between the germline ends. The CDR3 runs to 15 residues. CDR1 and CDR2 (germline): MNHNS, SASEGT. This CDR3 reads CASSPPTGLNTEAFF. The DNA of the CDR3 is TGTGCCAGCAGTCCGCCGACAGGATTGAACACTGAAGCTTTCTTT.

As to this clonotype: A much bigger clone sits one base away, suggesting this may be a read error. The V call is TRBV11-2, the J call TRBJ2-1, with D possibly TRBD2 on 6 matching bases. The CDR3 spans 15 residues. Germline lookup yields CDR1 SGHAT and CDR2 FQNNGV. V dropped 3 bases and J dropped 0 bases, with 9 bases sitting between them. The CDR3 DNA reads as TGTGCCAGCAGCTTGGACTACCGCTCCTACAATGAGCAGTTCTTC. Its protein product is CASSLDYRSYNEQFF.

This clonotype has just one count. A read error may be the cause here, since a much bigger clone is one base away. V usage is TRBV12-3 or TRBV12-4 and J usage is TRBJ2-2, with TRBD2 as a possible D gene (5 bases). The CDR3 is made up of 16 amino acids. CDR3 bases: TGTGCCAGCAGTACCACCCGGAGAAGCCTACCCGGGGAGCTGTATTTT. As protein: CASSTTRRSLPGELYF.

About this clonotype: A much larger clone is a single base away; this may be a read error. The chain joins TRBV19 to TRBJ2-7; 7 bases map to TRBD2. The germline V gene encodes CDR1 LNHDA and CDR2 SQIVND (reference sequence). The CDR3 consists of 15 residues. The CDR3 region has the DNA TGTGCCAGTAGTACCAACAGCGGGGCTGACTACGGGCAGTACTTC. This sequence encodes CASSTNSGADYGQYF.

This clonotype was found many times. CDR3 residues: CASSSAGQGAAKNIQYF. The CDR3, as DNA: TGTGCCAGCAGCTCGGCAGGACAGGGGGCAGCCAAAAACATTCAGTACTTC. The chain employs TRBV7-2 and TRBJ2-4; 11 nucleotides align to TRBD1. Looked up from germline, CDR1 is SGHTA and CDR2 is FQGNSA. With 4 bases clipped from V and 0 bases from J, the junction kept 5 bases outside the gene matches. The CDR3 totals 17 residues.

This clonotype was detected ten times or more. This rearrangement joins TRBV7-2 to TRBJ2-3; D may be TRBD1 or TRBD2 (6 bases each). There are 17 residues in the CDR3. Germline V gives CDR1 SGHTA, CDR2 FQGNSA. V dropped 6 bases and J dropped 3 bases, with 22 bases sitting between them. As DNA, the CDR3 is TGTGCCAGCAGACCCACCGGGGGCGGGTCGCCTACAGATACGCAGTATTTT. It yields the protein CASRPTGGGSPTDTQYF. The full variable domain, in which reference TRBV7-2 and TRBJ2-3 provide the parts outside the CDR3, is GAGVSQSPSNKVTEKGKDVELRCDPISGHTALYWYRQSLGQGLEFLIYFQGNSAPDKSGLPSDRFSAERTGGSVSTLTIQRTQQEDSAVYLCASRPTGGGSPTDTQYFGPGTRLTVL.

CDR3 amino acids: CSVNGVHPEGGYTF. The CDR3, as DNA: TGCAGCGTTAACGGGGTCCACCCAGAGGGGGGCTACACCTTC. V usage is TRBV29-1 and J usage is TRBJ1-2; possibly TRBD1 for D (5 bases). The CDR3 contains 14 residues. Germline CDR1 reads SQVTM; CDR2 reads ANQGSEA. Trimming took 5 bases from V and 8 from J, leaving 21 bases between them. The complete variable domain, with remaining parts taken from reference TRBV29-1 and TRBJ1-2, reads SAVISQKPSRDICQRGTSLTIQCQVDSQVTMMFWYRQQPGQSLTLIATANQGSEATYESGFVIDKFPISRPNLTFSTLTVSNMSPEDSSIYLCSVNGVHPEGGYTFGSGTRLTVV.

This clonotype occurred many times. V usage is TRBV24-1 and J usage is TRBJ2-1; 9 nucleotides line up with TRBD1. Germline loops: CDR1 KGHDR, CDR2 SFDVKD. The CDR3 contains 15 residues. Trimming removed 3 bases from V and 5 bases from J; junction bases left unmatched: 4. CDR3: CATSDTWTGDNEQFF. As DNA, the CDR3 is TGTGCCACCAGTGATACGTGGACAGGGGACAATGAGCAGTTCTTC.

Ten or more counts support this clonotype. This chain joins TRBV30 and TRBJ2-3, with D tentatively TRBD2 (7 bases). Trimming removed 3 bases at V and 6 bases at J, with 16 bases between. Germline V gene lookup returns CDR1 GTSNPN and CDR2 SVGIG (reference sequence). The CDR3 has 14 amino acids. For the CDR3, the DNA is TGTGCCTGGAGGAAGAGGGGGGGCCCTGATACGCAGTATTTT. Protein product: CAWRKRGGPDTQYF.

This chain connects TRBV11-2 to TRBJ1-2, with 10 bases lining up with TRBD1. Germline CDR1 reads SGHAT; CDR2 reads FQNNGV. This CDR3 spans 16 amino acids. V dropped 6 bases and J dropped 5; count of bases not matched to a gene: 12. CDR3 in amino acids: CASSPADRGRDYGYTF. The CDR3 bases are TGTGCCAGCAGTCCCGCCGACAGGGGGCGAGATTATGGCTACACCTTC.

The chain joins TRBV2 to TRBJ2-7; possible D gene TRBD2, 6 bases. Looked up from germline, CDR1 is SNHLY and CDR2 is FYNNEI. The length of the CDR3 is 15 residues. With 6 bases removed from V and 4 bases from J, the gap between germline ends came to 19 bases. In DNA, the CDR3 is TGTGCCAGCAGCTTGATTCGGGAGTGGTTTTACGAGCAGTACTTC. Translation: CASSLIREWFYEQYF.

This clonotype was seen at least ten times. Written as DNA, the CDR3 is TGTGCCAGCAGTGTCGGCCATGGCTACACCTTC. Its translation is CASSVGHGYTF. The chain couples TRBV12-3 or TRBV12-4 to TRBJ1-2; D is unresolved. Between the trimmed V and J ends, which lost 5 bases and 6 bases, there was a span of 7 bases. This CDR3 is built from 11 residues.

This chain connects TRBV20-1 to TRBJ2-3, with D perhaps matching TRBD2 (5 bases). Trimming cost V 1 base and J 5 bases, with 10 bases left between them. Germline V lookup: CDR1 DFQATT, CDR2 SNEGSKA (reference sequence). The CDR3 sequence is 13 residues long. CDR3 DNA: TGCAGTGCTAGAGGCCTCGGGGAAGATACGCAGTATTTT. Its protein is CSARGLGEDTQYF.

This clonotype was observed a handful of times. The V and J genes are TRBV20-1 and TRBJ2-5; 9 nucleotides agree with TRBD1. After removal of 3 bases from V and 0 bases from J, the junction contained 5 bases not matched to a gene. The germline V gene encodes CDR1 DFQATT and CDR2 SNEGSKA (reference sequence). This CDR3 has 15 residues. The CDR3, as DNA: TGCAGTGCTAGGAGGACAGGGGACTACCAAGAGACCCAGTACTTC. Its protein is CSARRTGDYQETQYF.

There are many counts of this clonotype. The chain links TRBV18 to TRBJ1-2; D is undetermined. V was shortened by 2 bases and J by 4 bases, with 8 bases between the two germline ends. The V gene's germline CDR1 is KGHSH and CDR2 LQKENI. CDR3 size: 13 residues. The CDR3 sequence is CASSPETSYGYTF. The CDR3 bases are TGTGCCAGCTCACCAGAGACATCCTATGGCTACACCTTC.

This clonotype was observed at least ten times. The V and J genes are TRBV28 and TRBJ2-7, with 11 bases identical to TRBD2. The CDR3 sequence is 15 residues long. Germline CDR1 reads MDHEN; CDR2 reads SYDVKM. V lost 6 bases to trimming and J lost 0 bases; unmatched junction nucleotides: 4. CDR3 loop: CASSWGLADSYEQYF. CDR3 DNA sequence: TGTGCCAGCAGCTGGGGACTAGCGGACTCCTACGAGCAGTACTTC.

The rearrangement links TRBV4-3 to TRBJ2-1; D possibly corresponds to TRBD1 (6 bases). Per the germline V gene, CDR1 is LGHNA and CDR2 is YSLEER. V lost 0 bases, J lost 1 base, and 7 bases lay in between. The length of the CDR3 is 15 residues. The CDR3 nucleotides are TGCGCCAGCAGCCAAGACAGGGGATCCTACAATGAGCAGTTCTTC. This gives the protein CASSQDRGSYNEQFF.

This clonotype turned up a few times. V usage is TRBV19 and J usage is TRBJ1-5; no reliable D call. Deletions cut 2 bases from V and 14 bases from J, with 13 bases between. CDR1 LNHDA and CDR2 SQIVND come from the germline V gene (reference sequence). This CDR3 contains 12 residues. In DNA, the CDR3 is TGTGCCAGTAGTATAAGAGGGCCCGAAAAGCATTTT. Translating gives CASSIRGPEKHF.

This clonotype was recorded at least ten times. The genes are TRBV11-2 and TRBJ2-3; 7 positions match TRBD2. The trim removed 0 bases at V and 2 bases at J, leaving 8 bases unmatched. The CDR3 sequence is 17 residues long. Germline lookup yields CDR1 SGHAT and CDR2 FQNNGV. CDR3 sequence reads: CASSLEASGIFTDTQYF. CDR3 bases: TGTGCCAGCAGCTTAGAGGCTAGCGGTATATTCACAGATACGCAGTATTTT.

The table lists this clonotype with many counts. This CDR3 is CSAINRGAGQETQYF. CDR3 coding DNA: TGCAGTGCTATCAATAGGGGCGCAGGTCAAGAGACCCAGTACTTC. The chain links TRBV20-1 to TRBJ2-5; TRBD1 might be the D (5 bases). CDR3 length: 15 residues. The germline V and J ends were trimmed by 4 bases and 2 bases, with 17 bases remaining between them. Germline values: CDR1 DFQATT, CDR2 SNEGSKA (reference sequence).

The rearrangement uses TRBV14 and TRBJ1-2, with TRBD1 matching over 7 bases. V dropped 4 bases and J dropped 6; count of bases not matched to a gene: 11. CDR3 length: 15 residues. CDR1 SGHDN and CDR2 FVKESK come from the germline V gene. CDR3 protein: CASSPNDRVGDGYTF. The CDR3 coding sequence is TGTGCCAGCAGCCCTAACGACAGGGTAGGAGATGGCTACACCTTC.

This clonotype came up many times. CDR3 in DNA: TGTGCCACCAGTGATTCTGACCTAGACCCGGGACGCAACGAGCAGTACTTC. Translating gives CATSDSDLDPGRNEQYF. V usage is TRBV24-1 and J usage is TRBJ2-7; D assignment may be TRBD1 or TRBD2 (5 bases each). V was pared by 2 bases and J by 5 bases, with 21 bases between. Germline lookup yields CDR1 KGHDR and CDR2 SFDVKD. The length of the CDR3 is 17 residues.

This clonotype was counted many times. The chain uses TRBV27 and TRBJ2-5; a weak D match, TRBD2 (6 bases). The V and J ends lost 6 bases and 5 bases respectively, with 16 bases between them. The CDR3 has 14 amino acids. Germline V lookup: CDR1 MNHEY, CDR2 SMNVEV (reference sequence). CDR3 sequence reads: CASRPGGPGETQYF. The CDR3 nucleotides read TGTGCCAGCAGACCCGGAGGGCCGGGTGAGACCCAGTACTTC.

This clonotype came up many times. The chain links TRBV18 to TRBJ1-3; no reliable D call. Germline-derived CDR1 and CDR2 are KGHSH and LQKENI. The germline V and J ends were trimmed by 6 bases and 5 bases, with 11 bases remaining between them. The CDR3 totals 13 residues. The CDR3 nucleotides read TGTGCCAGCTCGCTTCAAAGGAGAAACACCATATATTTT. Translation: CASSLQRRNTIYF.

V and J are TRBV5-6 and TRBJ2-5; D might be TRBD2 (6 bases). The germline V gene has CDR1 SGHDT and CDR2 YYEEEE. Trimming stripped 7 bases from V and 4 bases from J, with 11 bases between. The CDR3 has 12 amino acids. Here the CDR3 reads CASSGVSETQYF. The CDR3 DNA is TGTGCCAGCTCGGGGGTCTCAGAGACCCAGTACTTC.

This clonotype was counted ten times or more. This chain connects TRBV7-2 to TRBJ2-7; 9 bases align to TRBD1. V gave up 5 bases and J gave up 2 bases; unmatched junction bases: 7. The CDR3 totals 15 residues. CDR1 is SGHTA and CDR2 is FQGNSA in the germline V gene. CDR3 in DNA: TGTGCCAGCAGCCTAACAGGGGGCGCCCCCTACGAGCAGTACTTC. It translates to CASSLTGGAPYEQYF.